This TCR beta chain was recorded in a study of CD8 T cells in ankylosing spondylitis. Quantitative 5'-RACE with molecular barcodes generated TCR beta libraries. TCRdb ran MiXCR on the 5' RACE reads and lists one entry per CDR3 protein. Among some 840,000 distinct CDR3 sequences listed, 12% were seen once. Points from the study as a whole: As reported, disease-linked clones showed significant enrichment in matched ankylosing spondylitis synovial fluid. Seven to nine highly homologous variants formed a TCR beta motif that appeared characteristic of ankylosing spondylitis blood.

Germline CDR1 reads DFQATT; CDR2 reads SNEGSKA (reference sequence). This CDR3 has 15 residues. With 0 bases removed from V and 0 bases from J, the gap between germline ends came to 9 bases. The sample holds a few counts of this clonotype. Its antigen remains unknown. The sequence was obtained from a male donor with ankylosing spondylitis. Material: blood, either unsorted or a sorted T cell fraction (not recorded which). This chain connects TRBV20-1 to TRBJ1-5; D is perhaps TRBD1 (5 bases). The chain's CDR3 is CSARDDRGSNQPQHF. CDR3 nucleotides: TGCAGTGCTAGAGACGACAGAGGTAGCAATCAGCCCCAGCATTTT.